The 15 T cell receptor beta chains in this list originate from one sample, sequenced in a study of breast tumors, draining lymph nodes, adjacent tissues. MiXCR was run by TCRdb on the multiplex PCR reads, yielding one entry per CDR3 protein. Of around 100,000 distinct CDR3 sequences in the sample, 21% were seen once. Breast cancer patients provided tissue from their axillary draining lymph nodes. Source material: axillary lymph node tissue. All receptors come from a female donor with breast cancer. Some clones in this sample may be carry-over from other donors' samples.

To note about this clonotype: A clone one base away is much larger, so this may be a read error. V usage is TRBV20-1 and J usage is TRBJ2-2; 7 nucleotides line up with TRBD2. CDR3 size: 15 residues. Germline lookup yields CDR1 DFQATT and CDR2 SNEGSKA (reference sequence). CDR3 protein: CSARGPAGKPGGLFF. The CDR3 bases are TGCAGTGCTAGAGGGCCAGCGGGGAAACCGGGGGGGCTGTTTTTT.

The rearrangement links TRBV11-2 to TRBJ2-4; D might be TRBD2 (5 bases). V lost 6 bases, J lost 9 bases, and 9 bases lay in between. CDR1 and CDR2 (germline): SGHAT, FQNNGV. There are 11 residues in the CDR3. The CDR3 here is CASREVGIQYF. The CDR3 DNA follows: TGTGCCAGCAGGGAGGTCGGCATTCAGTACTTC.

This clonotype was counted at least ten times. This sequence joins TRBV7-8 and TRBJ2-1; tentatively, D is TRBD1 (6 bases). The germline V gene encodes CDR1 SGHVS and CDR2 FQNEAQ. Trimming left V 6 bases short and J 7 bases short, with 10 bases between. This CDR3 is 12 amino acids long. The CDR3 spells CASRGQRNEQFF. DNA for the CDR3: TGTGCCAGCAGAGGACAGAGGAATGAGCAGTTCTTC.

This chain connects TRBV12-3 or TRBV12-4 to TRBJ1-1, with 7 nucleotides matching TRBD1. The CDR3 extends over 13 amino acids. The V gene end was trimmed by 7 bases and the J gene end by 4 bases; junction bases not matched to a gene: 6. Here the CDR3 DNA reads TGTGCCAGCACCGACAGGGTTAGCACTGAAGCTTTCTTT. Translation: CASTDRVSTEAFF.

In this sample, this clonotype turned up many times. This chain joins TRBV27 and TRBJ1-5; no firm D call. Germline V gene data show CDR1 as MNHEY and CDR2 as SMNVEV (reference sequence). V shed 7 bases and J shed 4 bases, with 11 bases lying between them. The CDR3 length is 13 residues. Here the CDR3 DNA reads TGTGCCAGCATAAGATCCGCAAATCAGCCCCAGCATTTT. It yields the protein CASIRSANQPQHF.

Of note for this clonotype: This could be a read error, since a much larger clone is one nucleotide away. CDR3 loop: CASSVAGRMNTQYF. The CDR3 DNA follows: TGTGCCAGCAGCGTAGCGGGACGGATGAATACGCAGTATTTT. The chain employs TRBV9 and TRBJ2-3, with D tentatively TRBD1 or TRBD2 (5 bases each). Deletions cut 0 bases from V and 7 bases from J, with 12 bases between. The CDR3 runs 14 residues. CDR1 and CDR2 (germline): SGDLS, YYNGEE.

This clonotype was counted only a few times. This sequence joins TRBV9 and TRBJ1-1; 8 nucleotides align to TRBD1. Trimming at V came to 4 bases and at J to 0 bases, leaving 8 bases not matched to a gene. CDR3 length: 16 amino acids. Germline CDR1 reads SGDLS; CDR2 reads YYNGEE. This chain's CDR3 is CASSPRDRQLNTEAFF. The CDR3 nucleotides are TGTGCCAGCAGCCCCCGGGACAGGCAGCTGAACACTGAAGCTTTCTTT.

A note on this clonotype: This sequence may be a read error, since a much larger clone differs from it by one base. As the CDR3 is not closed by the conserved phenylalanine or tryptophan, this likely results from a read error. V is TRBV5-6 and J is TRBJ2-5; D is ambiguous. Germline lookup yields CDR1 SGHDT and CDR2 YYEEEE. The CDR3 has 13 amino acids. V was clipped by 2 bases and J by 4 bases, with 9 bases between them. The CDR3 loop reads CASSFWERETQYS. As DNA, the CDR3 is TGTGCCAGCAGCTTCTGGGAAAGAGAGACCCAGTACTCC.

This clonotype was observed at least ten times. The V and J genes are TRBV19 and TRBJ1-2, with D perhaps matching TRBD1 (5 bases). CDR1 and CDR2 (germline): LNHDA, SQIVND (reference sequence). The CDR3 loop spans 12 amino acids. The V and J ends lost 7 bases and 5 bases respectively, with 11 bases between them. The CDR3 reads CASKKGSYGYTF. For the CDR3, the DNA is TGTGCCAGTAAGAAGGGGTCTTATGGCTACACCTTC. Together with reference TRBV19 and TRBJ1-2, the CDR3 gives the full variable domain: DGGITQSPKYLFRKEGQNVTLSCEQNLNHDAMYWYRQDPGQGLRLIYYSQIVNDFQKGDIAEGYSVSREKKESFPLTVTSAQKNPTAFYLCASKKGSYGYTFGSGTRLTVV.

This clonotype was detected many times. The chain's CDR3 is CASSIATNYGYTF. The CDR3 region has the DNA TGTGCCAGTAGTATAGCCACTAACTATGGCTACACCTTC. The chain joins TRBV19 to TRBJ1-2, with D unclear. The CDR3 loop spans 13 amino acids. V dropped 1 base and J dropped 0 bases, with 3 bases sitting between them. CDR1 and CDR2 from the germline V gene are LNHDA and SQIVND (reference sequence).

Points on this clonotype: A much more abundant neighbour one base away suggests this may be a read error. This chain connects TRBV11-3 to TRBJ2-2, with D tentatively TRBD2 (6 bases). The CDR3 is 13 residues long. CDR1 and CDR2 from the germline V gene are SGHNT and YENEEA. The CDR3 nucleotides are TGTGCCAGCAGCCCCGCAGACACCGGGGGGCTGTTTTTT. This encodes CASSPADTGGLFF.

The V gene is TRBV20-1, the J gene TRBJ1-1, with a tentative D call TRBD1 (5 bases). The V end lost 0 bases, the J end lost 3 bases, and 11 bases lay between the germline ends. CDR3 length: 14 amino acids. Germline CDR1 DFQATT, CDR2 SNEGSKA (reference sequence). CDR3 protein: CSARDPQGHTEAFF. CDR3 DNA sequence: TGCAGTGCTAGAGATCCTCAGGGCCACACTGAAGCTTTCTTT.

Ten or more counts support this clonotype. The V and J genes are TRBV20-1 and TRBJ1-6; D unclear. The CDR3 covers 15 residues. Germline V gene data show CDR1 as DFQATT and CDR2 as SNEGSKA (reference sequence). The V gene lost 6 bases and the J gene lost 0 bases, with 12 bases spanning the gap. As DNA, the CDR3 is TGCAGTGCAAATGGGCCGAGCTCCTATAATTCACCCCTCCACTTT. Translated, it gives CSANGPSSYNSPLHF.

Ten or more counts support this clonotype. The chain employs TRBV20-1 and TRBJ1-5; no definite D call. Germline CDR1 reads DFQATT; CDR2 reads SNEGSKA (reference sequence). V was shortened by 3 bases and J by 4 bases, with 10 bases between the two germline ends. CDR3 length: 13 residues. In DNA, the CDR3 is TGCAGTGCTAGTAGAGAAGGAAATCAGCCCCAGCATTTT. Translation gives CSASREGNQPQHF.

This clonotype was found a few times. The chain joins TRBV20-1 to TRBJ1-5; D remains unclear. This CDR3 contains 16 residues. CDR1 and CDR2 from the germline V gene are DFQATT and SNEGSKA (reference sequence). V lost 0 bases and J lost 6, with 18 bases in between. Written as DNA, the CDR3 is TGCAGTGCTAGAGATCATAAGTTGGAGCCGGGTCAGCCCCAGCATTTT. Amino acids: CSARDHKLEPGQPQHF.